This section outlines one T cell receptor beta chain sequence together with its context. The germline V and J ends were trimmed by 4 bases and 8 bases, with 11 bases remaining between them. The germline gives CDR1 SGHNT, CDR2 YENEEA. This CDR3 region has 12 residues. The sample is drawn from a study of glioma-infiltrating T cells after dendritic cell vaccination. The PCR used 60 V beta and 13 J beta primers. Measured with immunoSEQ multiplex PCR; TCRdb has only the in-frame clones, and not every one. In the table there are roughly 47,000 clones, about 85% of which are singletons. The source of this sequence is a human donor with glioblastoma. The gene calls are TRBV11-3 and TRBJ1-1, with D uncertain. The sample here was blood, taken before dendritic cell vaccination. The CDR3 nucleotides are TGTGCCAGCAGCTCCCACGGAGGCGAAGCTTTCTTT. This gives the protein CASSSHGGEAFF.